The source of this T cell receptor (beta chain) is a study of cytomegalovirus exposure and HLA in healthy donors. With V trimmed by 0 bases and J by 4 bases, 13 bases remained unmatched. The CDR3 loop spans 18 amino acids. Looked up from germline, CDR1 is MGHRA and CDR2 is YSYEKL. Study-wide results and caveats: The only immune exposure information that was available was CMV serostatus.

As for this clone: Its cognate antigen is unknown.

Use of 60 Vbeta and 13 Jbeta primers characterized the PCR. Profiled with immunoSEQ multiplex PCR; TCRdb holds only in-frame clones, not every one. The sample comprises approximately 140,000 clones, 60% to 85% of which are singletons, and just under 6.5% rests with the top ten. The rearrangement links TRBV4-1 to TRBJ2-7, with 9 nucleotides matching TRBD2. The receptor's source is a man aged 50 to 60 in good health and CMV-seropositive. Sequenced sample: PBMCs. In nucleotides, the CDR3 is TGCGCCAGCAGCCAAGAGGACTCCTTAGCGGGAGAGGGGTACGAGCAGTACTTC. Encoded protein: CASSQEDSLAGEGYEQYF.